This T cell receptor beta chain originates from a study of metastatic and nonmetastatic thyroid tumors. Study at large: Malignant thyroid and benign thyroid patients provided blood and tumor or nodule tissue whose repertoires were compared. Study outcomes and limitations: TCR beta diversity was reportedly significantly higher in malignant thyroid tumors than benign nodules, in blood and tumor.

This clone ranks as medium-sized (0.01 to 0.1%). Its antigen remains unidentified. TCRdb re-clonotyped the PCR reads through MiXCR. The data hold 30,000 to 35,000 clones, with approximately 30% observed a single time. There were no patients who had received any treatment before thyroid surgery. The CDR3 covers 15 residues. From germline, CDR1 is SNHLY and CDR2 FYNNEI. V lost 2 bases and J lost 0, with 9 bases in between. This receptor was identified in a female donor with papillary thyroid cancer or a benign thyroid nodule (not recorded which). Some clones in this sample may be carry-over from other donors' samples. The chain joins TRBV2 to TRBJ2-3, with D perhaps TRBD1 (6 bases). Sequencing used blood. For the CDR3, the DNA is TGTGCCAGCAGTGAACAGGGGACCAGCACAGATACGCAGTATTTT. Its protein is CASSEQGTSTDTQYF.